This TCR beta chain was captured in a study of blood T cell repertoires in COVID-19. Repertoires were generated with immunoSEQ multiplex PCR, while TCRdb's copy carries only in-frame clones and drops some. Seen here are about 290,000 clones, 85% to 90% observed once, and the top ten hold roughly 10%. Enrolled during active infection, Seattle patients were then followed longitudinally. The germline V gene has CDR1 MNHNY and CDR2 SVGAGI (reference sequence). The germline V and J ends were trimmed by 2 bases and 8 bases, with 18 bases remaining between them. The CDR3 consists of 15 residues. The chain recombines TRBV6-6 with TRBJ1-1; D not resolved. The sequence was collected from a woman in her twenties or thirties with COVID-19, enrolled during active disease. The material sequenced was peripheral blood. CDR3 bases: TGTGCCAGCAGTTACCCCCCGCCCCCTATCCGGGAAGCTTTCTTT. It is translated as CASSYPPPPIREAFF.